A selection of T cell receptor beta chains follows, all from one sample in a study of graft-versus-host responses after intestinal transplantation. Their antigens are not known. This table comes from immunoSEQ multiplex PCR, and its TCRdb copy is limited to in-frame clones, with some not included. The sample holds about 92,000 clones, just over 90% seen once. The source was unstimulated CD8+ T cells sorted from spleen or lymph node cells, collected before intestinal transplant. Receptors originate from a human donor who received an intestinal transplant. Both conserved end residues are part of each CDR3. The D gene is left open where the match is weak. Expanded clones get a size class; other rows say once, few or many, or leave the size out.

CDR3 DNA: TGCGCCAGCAGCCCCCTCGGGGGACAGGGGGGCTCTGATACCGGGGAGCTGTTTTTT; CDR3 protein: CASSPLGGQGGSDTGELFF; clone size: NA; D gene: TRBD1; J gene: TRBJ2-2; V gene: TRBV4-1
CDR3 DNA: TGTGCCAGCAGCCCACGAGACTTCGGACAAGAGACCCAGTACTTC; CDR3 protein: CASSPRDFGQETQYF; clone size: NA; D gene: NA; J gene: TRBJ2-5; V gene: TRBV7-9
CDR3 DNA: TGTGCCAGCACCTACCTTGCAACTAATGAAAAACTGTTTTTT; CDR3 protein: CASTYLATNEKLFF; clone size: NA; D gene: NA; J gene: TRBJ1-4; V gene: TRBV2
CDR3 DNA: TGCGCCAGCAGCCGGGGTAGGATTTTCCGGAACACAGATACGCAGTATTTT; CDR3 protein: CASSRGRIFRNTDTQYF; clone size: NA; D gene: NA; J gene: TRBJ2-3; V gene: TRBV4-1
CDR3 DNA: TGTGCCAGCAACCCCCCTGGCTCGAACACTGAAGCTTTCTTT; CDR3 protein: CASNPPGSNTEAFF; clone size: NA; D gene: NA; J gene: TRBJ1-1; V gene: TRBV28
CDR3 DNA: TGTGCCAGCAGTTACTCCCTGGTGAACACTGAAGCTTTCTTT; CDR3 protein: CASSYSLVNTEAFF; clone size: NA; D gene: NA; J gene: TRBJ1-1; V gene: TRBV6-5
CDR3 DNA: TGTGCCAGCAGCCAAGAAGTAGGTTTTGGGCCCCAGCATTTT; CDR3 protein: CASSQEVGFGPQHF; clone size: NA; D gene: NA; J gene: TRBJ1-5; V gene: TRBV4-2
CDR3 DNA: TGCACCAGCAGCCAAGATTGGCGCGGGGCCCCACTCTACGAGCAGTACTTC; CDR3 protein: CTSSQDWRGAPLYEQYF; clone size: NA; D gene: NA; J gene: TRBJ2-7; V gene: TRBV1
CDR3 DNA: TGTGCCAGCAGCTTACAAGGAATGAGGCAGTTCTTC; CDR3 protein: CASSLQGMRQFF; clone size: NA; D gene: NA; J gene: TRBJ2-1; V gene: TRBV7-6
CDR3 DNA: TGTGCCAGCAGTTTATCTGGGACTAGGTCCTACACCGGGGAGCTGTTTTTT; CDR3 protein: CASSLSGTRSYTGELFF; clone size: NA; D gene: TRBD2; J gene: TRBJ2-2; V gene: TRBV27
CDR3 DNA: TGTGCCAGCGGGACGGGGGCGGCCGGGGAGCTGTTTTTT; CDR3 protein: CASGTGAAGELFF; clone size: NA; D gene: NA; J gene: TRBJ2-2; V gene: TRBV6-5
CDR3 DNA: TGTGCCAGTAGTGAAGGGGGCTCCTACGAGCAGTACTTC; CDR3 protein: CASSEGGSYEQYF; clone size: once; D gene: NA; J gene: TRBJ2-7; V gene: TRBV19
CDR3 DNA: TGTGCCAGCAGCTTGGAAGCGGGCAACCTGGGGGAGACCCAGTACTTC; CDR3 protein: CASSLEAGNLGETQYF; clone size: NA; D gene: NA; J gene: TRBJ2-5; V gene: TRBV5-4
CDR3 DNA: TGTGCCAGCAGCTACTCATACGAGCAGTACTTC; CDR3 protein: CASSYSYEQYF; clone size: NA; D gene: NA; J gene: TRBJ2-7; V gene: TRBV5-6
CDR3 DNA: TGCGCCAGCAGCTTGGACCCGGGGACCCAAGAAGCTTTCTTT; CDR3 protein: CASSLDPGTQEAFF; clone size: NA; D gene: NA; J gene: TRBJ1-1; V gene: TRBV5-1
CDR3 DNA: TGTGCCAGCAGTTACACAGGGGGCGGGTATGGCTACACCTTC; CDR3 protein: CASSYTGGGYGYTF; clone size: NA; D gene: TRBD1; J gene: TRBJ1-2; V gene: TRBV6-5
CDR3 DNA: TGTGCCAGCAGCGCCGGGACTTGGTACACAGATACGCAGTATTTT; CDR3 protein: CASSAGTWYTDTQYF; clone size: NA; D gene: NA; J gene: TRBJ2-3; V gene: TRBV9
CDR3 DNA: TGTGCCAGCACCGACCCCGGGTCAGATACGCAGTATTTT; CDR3 protein: CASTDPGSDTQYF; clone size: NA; D gene: NA; J gene: TRBJ2-3; V gene: TRBV6-5
CDR3 DNA: TGTGCCAGCAGCTCAGGAGCGGGGGGCCCTCCCTACGAGCAGTACTTC; CDR3 protein: CASSSGAGGPPYEQYF; clone size: NA; D gene: TRBD2; J gene: TRBJ2-7; V gene: TRBV9
CDR3 DNA: TGTGCCAGCAGTTATGGCTCCTATAATTCACCCCTCCACTTT; CDR3 protein: CASSYGSYNSPLHF; clone size: NA; D gene: NA; J gene: TRBJ1-6; V gene: TRBV27
CDR3 DNA: TGTGCCAGCAGCCGCGAGCCGCAATTAGCGGGAAACACAGATACGCAGTATTTT; CDR3 protein: CASSREPQLAGNTDTQYF; clone size: NA; D gene: TRBD2; J gene: TRBJ2-3; V gene: TRBV7-6
CDR3 DNA: TGTGCCAGCAGCTTAACCTACGAGCAGTACTTC; CDR3 protein: CASSLTYEQYF; clone size: once; D gene: NA; J gene: TRBJ2-7; V gene: TRBV7-2
CDR3 DNA: TGTGCCAGTAGTATAGGGGCAGGGACTTCCTACGAGCAGTACTTC; CDR3 protein: CASSIGAGTSYEQYF; clone size: NA; D gene: NA; J gene: TRBJ2-7; V gene: TRBV19
CDR3 DNA: TGTGCCAGCAGCCTCCGGACTAGCGGGAGCCCCAGGACCGGGGAGCTGTTTTTT; CDR3 protein: CASSLRTSGSPRTGELFF; clone size: NA; D gene: TRBD2; J gene: TRBJ2-2; V gene: TRBV11-2
CDR3 DNA: TGTGCCAGCAGTATGATAGCCAGCGACATTCAGTACTTC; CDR3 protein: CASSMIASDIQYF; clone size: NA; D gene: NA; J gene: TRBJ2-4; V gene: TRBV6-1
CDR3 DNA: TGTGCCAGCAGTTTACTGCGGGGGTCTTACACTGAAGCTTTCTTT; CDR3 protein: CASSLLRGSYTEAFF; clone size: NA; D gene: NA; J gene: TRBJ1-1; V gene: TRBV27
CDR3 DNA: TGTGCCAGCAGTTACCTCCCTCTCAGCACCGGGGAGCTGTTTTTT; CDR3 protein: CASSYLPLSTGELFF; clone size: few; D gene: NA; J gene: TRBJ2-2; V gene: TRBV6-5
CDR3 DNA: TGTGCCAGCACCACGTCCCAGACCCAGTACTTC; CDR3 protein: CASTTSQTQYF; clone size: NA; D gene: NA; J gene: TRBJ2-5; V gene: TRBV6-6
CDR3 DNA: TGTGCCAGCACTGCTAGCGGGGGAGGATACGAGCAGTACTTC; CDR3 protein: CASTASGGGYEQYF; clone size: NA; D gene: TRBD2; J gene: TRBJ2-7; V gene: TRBV2
CDR3 DNA: TGTGCCAGCAGCTTTGGCCAGCCGACCGGCTACACCTTC; CDR3 protein: CASSFGQPTGYTF; clone size: NA; D gene: NA; J gene: TRBJ1-2; V gene: TRBV5-6